Listed below are T cell receptor beta chains from one sample, sequenced in a study of OX40 agonist ivuxolimab in advanced cancers. The assay was immunoSEQ multiplex PCR, and TCRdb's table has in-frame clones only and misses some. The sample carries about 33,000 clones, roughly nine tenths recorded once. Sequencing was performed on CD4+ or CD8+ T cells sorted from blood, taken in a trial of the OX40 agonist ivuxolimab. The receptors here all came from an adult with an advanced solid tumor such as melanoma, head and neck, liver or kidney cancer. Each CDR3 is given with its conserved first and last residue. The order of the fields is V gene, CDR3 protein.

TRBV9 | CASSVLAGDLSGELFF
TRBV5-8 | CASSLPGLAKNEQFF
TRBV6-1 | CASSDGTDNSPLHF
TRBV7-9 | CASSFTGDYGYTF
TRBV5-7 | CASSLIGGSEAFF
TRBV18 | CASSPGQGTEAFF
TRBV7-2 | CASSLALDRGYEQYF
TRBV28 | CASSSQGNYGYTF
TRBV7-8 | CASSLSENTEAFF
TRBV5-1 | CASSRDRGDTEAFF
TRBV28 | CASRVKQGRTTEAFF
TRBV29-1 | CSVPHPPGAFF
TRBV15 | CATSNEFRGRAFF
TRBV7-5 | CVRSLETGIMNTEAFF
TRBV28 | CASSEGNSPLHF
TRBV7-3 | CASSWGSGGNNEQFF
TRBV6-4 | CATKRILVTTYEQYF
TRBV6-6 | CASRNSFFYEQYF
TRBV9 | CASSVRTGTGELFF
TRBV27 | CASSLASTDTQYF
TRBV10-3 | CATSEGNEQYF
TRBV5-1 | CASSTRTGSSYEQYF
TRBV21-1 | CASSKEEGRGAKNIQYF
TRBV10-2 | CASSSNRWGDTGELFF
TRBV30 | CAWSVRGTSGYQSSYNEQFF
TRBV7-9 | CASSSGTAEQYF
TRBV5-1 | CASSLEETQYF
TRBV14 | CASSQRGQGMKAFF
TRBV5-4 | CASSLDGTRYGYTF
TRBV7-3 | CASSLSGSEYGYTF
TRBV11-2 | CASSLSPPVYF
TRBV12-1 | CASSRTGAHYGYTF
TRBV7-2 | CASSQGRVMNTEAFF
TRBV6-5 | CASSYSPRTGLRGYTF
TRBV2 | CASSPSRTHGETQYF
TRBV19 | CASTSRGTSGGYEQYF
TRBV9 | CASSVLGGYDTEAFF
TRBV10-2 | CASSDRGGNEKLFF
TRBV9 | CASSAFGKTSVEQFF
TRBV25-1 | CASSEASGPTGELFF
TRBV6-1 | CASMTRGNTQYF
TRBV7-6 | CASSLGTDQPQHF
TRBV19 | CASSIVGQSSDTQYF
TRBV5-1 | CASSLGGYEQYF
TRBV19 | CASSLTPGLEIEQYF
TRBV10-1 | CASREGGYGSPLHF
TRBV4-3 | CASSQARDYFYEQYF
TRBV6-1 | CASRGEVNTEAFF
TRBV5-6 | CASITGGGETQYF
TRBV7-8 | CASSLAGTYNEQFF
TRBV11-2 | CASSAYRALYNEQFF